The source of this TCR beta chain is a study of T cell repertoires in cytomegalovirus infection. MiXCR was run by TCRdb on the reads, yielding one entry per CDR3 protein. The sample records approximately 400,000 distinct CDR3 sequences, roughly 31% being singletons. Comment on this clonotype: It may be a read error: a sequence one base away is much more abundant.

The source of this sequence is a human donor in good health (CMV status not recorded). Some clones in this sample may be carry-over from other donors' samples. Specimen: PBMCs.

CDR3 sequence (DNA): TGCTCCAGCAGCCAAGTATGGGGACCTTCTAATGAAAAACTGTTTTTT. Translated: CSSSQVWGPSNEKLFF. The chain is built from TRBV4-3 and TRBJ1-4; the D gene is possibly TRBD1 (5 bases). This CDR3 contains 16 residues. Germline V gene lookup returns CDR1 LGHNA and CDR2 YSLEER.